The 15 T cell receptor beta chains given below trace back to one sample, sequenced in a study of blood T cell repertoires in COVID-19. Only in-frame clones appear in the TCRdb table, and some are missing; sequencing was by immunoSEQ multiplex PCR. Here the sample spans 75,000 to 100,000 clones, over 75% being singletons. The source material was peripheral blood. These receptors all come from a man in his 60s with acute or convalescent COVID-19.

The chain has TRBV7-2 and TRBJ2-5, with TRBD2 matching over 8 bases. From germline, CDR1 is SGHTA and CDR2 FQGNSA. The CDR3 has 16 residues. The J segment lost 4 bases and the V segment lost 5 bases, leaving 12 bases of the junction unmatched. CDR3 in amino acids: CASSTRVAGGAETQYF. CDR3 nucleotides: TGTGCCAGCAGCACTAGGGTGGCGGGGGGCGCAGAGACCCAGTACTTC.

Turning to this clone: The sample has other DNA sequences that encode this CDR3 too. The rearrangement links TRBV7-3 to TRBJ2-5, with 8 bases aligning to TRBD2. The V segment lost 4 bases and the J segment 2 bases; nucleotides outside the gene matches: 6. The CDR3 runs 15 residues. Germline V gene lookup returns CDR1 SGHTA and CDR2 FQGTGA. CDR3 residues: CASSSAGGRQETQYF. CDR3 in DNA: TGTGCCAGCAGCTCTGCGGGCGGGAGGCAAGAGACCCAGTACTTC.

The genes are TRBV5-1 and TRBJ1-5; D is possibly TRBD1 (5 bases). The CDR3 is 14 amino acids. Per the germline V gene, CDR1 is SGHRS and CDR2 is YFSETQ. V was cut by 4 bases and J by 3 bases, with 11 bases left in between. The CDR3 here is CASSPGHINQPQHF. The DNA for the CDR3 is TGCGCCAGCAGCCCCGGACACATCAATCAGCCCCAGCATTTT.

This clone was observed a single time. The chain uses TRBV5-6 and TRBJ2-7; 9 positions match TRBD1. The CDR3 is 14 amino acids. The V segment lost 3 bases and the J segment 4 bases; nucleotides outside the gene matches: 5. Germline V gene sequence: CDR1 SGHDT, CDR2 YYEEEE. CDR3 region: CASSYWDREYEQYF. The CDR3 DNA sequence: TGTGCCAGCAGCTATTGGGACAGGGAGTACGAGCAGTACTTC.

The table lists this clone with a count of one. The V and J genes are TRBV7-3 and TRBJ2-6; D not certain. Germline assignment: CDR1 SGHTA and CDR2 FQGTGA. This CDR3 has 15 residues. Between the trimmed V and J ends, which lost 5 bases and 1 base, there was a span of 9 bases. The CDR3 loop reads CASSPQLSGANVLTF. The CDR3 coding sequence is TGTGCCAGCAGCCCCCAACTATCTGGGGCCAACGTCCTGACTTTC.

The V and J genes are TRBV27 and TRBJ1-6, with unresolved D. V lost 1 base to trimming and J lost 3 bases, with 10 bases between them. Germline V gives CDR1 MNHEY, CDR2 SMNVEV (reference sequence). The CDR3 runs 16 residues. The CDR3 spells CASSLFPVIYNSPLHF. The CDR3 DNA reads TGTGCCAGCAGTTTATTCCCAGTAATCTATAATTCACCCCTCCACTTT.

This clone was seen a few times. The gene calls are TRBV7-2 and TRBJ2-5, with 8 bases that match TRBD2. The germline gives CDR1 SGHTA, CDR2 FQGNSA. This CDR3 comprises 15 residues. V dropped 5 bases and J dropped 4; count of bases not matched to a gene: 9. DNA for the CDR3: TGTGCCAGCAGCCCCCAAATAGCGGGAACAGAGACCCAGTACTTC. Encoded protein: CASSPQIAGTETQYF.

The rearrangement links TRBV7-2 to TRBJ1-2; 11 bases agree with TRBD1. Germline V gives CDR1 SGHTA, CDR2 FQGNSA. CDR3 length equals 14 residues. V lost 3 bases, J lost 5 bases, and 2 bases stayed unmatched. CDR3 in DNA: TGTGCCAGCAGCTTGGGGGACAGGGGGTATGGCTACACCTTC. Residues: CASSLGDRGYGYTF.

The genes are TRBV10-3 and TRBJ1-2; D gene unclear. The CDR3 runs to 15 residues. The V and J ends lost 0 bases and 6 bases respectively, with 14 bases between them. Per the germline V gene, CDR1 is ENHRY and CDR2 is SYGVKD. The CDR3 region has the DNA TGTGCCATCAGTGAGTCAGGCCCAGGATCCAATGGCTACACCTTC. It encodes CAISESGPGSNGYTF.

V is TRBV6-2 or TRBV6-3 and J is TRBJ2-7; D is perhaps TRBD1 (6 bases). The length of the CDR3 is 13 residues. The germline V gene encodes CDR1 MNHEY and CDR2 SVGEGT. The ends were cut back, 6 bases at V and 2 bases at J, with 11 bases in the middle. DNA for the CDR3: TGTGCCAGCAGCCGACCAGGGGCCTACGAGCAGTACTTC. Protein sequence: CASSRPGAYEQYF.

This chain uses TRBV28 with TRBJ2-7; TRBD2 aligns across 11 bases. The V segment lost 5 bases and the J segment 9 bases; nucleotides outside the gene matches: 18. Germline CDR1 MDHEN, CDR2 SYDVKM. The CDR3 extends over 17 amino acids. The CDR3 here is CASSPPTGWLAGGWQYF. In nucleotides, the CDR3 is TGTGCCAGCAGTCCGCCCACCGGGTGGCTAGCGGGAGGCTGGCAGTACTTC.

The rearrangement links TRBV7-2 to TRBJ1-6; D gene ambiguous. Trimming stripped 3 bases from V and 7 bases from J, with 10 bases between. This CDR3 spans 14 amino acids. Per the germline V gene, CDR1 is SGHTA and CDR2 is FQGNSA. CDR3 protein: CASSFPFANSPLHF. The CDR3, as DNA: TGTGCCAGCAGCTTCCCGTTTGCGAATTCACCCCTCCACTTT.

This clone showed up just a few times. This rearrangement joins TRBV25-1 to TRBJ1-2; D gene ambiguous. Trimming took off 3 bases at V and 8 bases at J, with 16 bases between the two ends. Germline values: CDR1 MGHDK, CDR2 SYGVNS. This CDR3 region has 14 residues. The CDR3 reads CASSEIEAFRGYTF. The CDR3 DNA reads as TGTGCCAGCAGTGAGATCGAGGCTTTTCGGGGCTACACCTTC.

This clone was detected once. This rearrangement joins TRBV21-1 to TRBJ1-5; the table's D call, TRBD1, was not checked against the DNA. TRBV21-1 is noted as a pseudogene. The CDR3 has 16 residues. This CDR3 reads CASSTSDRVGNQPQHF. The CDR3 nucleotides are TGTGCCAGCAGCACCTCCGACAGGGTTGGCAATCAGCCCCAGCATTTT.

With respect to this clone: The DNA is omitted, as the CDR3 cannot be located on it reliably, and the CDR3 follows TCRdb's listing. The rearrangement joins TRBV6-5 to TRBJ2-2; TRBD1 reflects the table's D call only, with no check against the DNA. Germline CDR1 MNHEY, CDR2 SVGAGI. The CDR3 is 14 amino acids long, termini counted. The CDR3: CASPTGGEPGSCFF.